The sequence of this TCR beta chain was determined in a study of T cell responses to AZD1222 COVID-19 vaccine (dated by TCRdb to the early 2020s). Background for the entire study: TCR sequencing covered roughly 230 trial participants: nearly 210 given two doses of AZD1222 and around 26 given two doses of MenACWY control vaccine. Enrollment into the trials was organized by age into subgroups of 18-55, 56-69 and 70-plus years, and those subgroups contained roughly 150, 30 and 60 TCR-sequenced participants, respectively. Study-wide conclusions, independent of this receptor: Conclusions about previously exposed vaccinees were limited because only six or seven AZD1222 recipients were SARS-CoV-2 seropositive at baseline. Reportedly, almost half of the unique spike-specific TCRs recognized epitopes lying outside the regions that are mutated in the B.1.351 and B.1.1.7 variants. Vaccine-associated CD4 TCRs spanned the whole spike protein, with dominant responses in regions 160-218 and 743-854. No day 14 peak-response samples were available, so repertoires were characterized only after the peak T cell response. Participants were mostly white British, with more females than males. The authors suggested clonal diversity may have been underestimated. In the small 56-69-year group, the increase in depth fell short of significance, most likely because of low power. After two AZD1222 doses, spike-specific TCR breadth and depth were significantly higher than at day 0 and than in MenACWY recipients.

The CDR3 regions of human TCRbeta chains were subjected to immunosequencing. Per the authors' processing: TCRs in the repertoires were compared against a reference library of SARS-CoV-2-specific TCRs that had been generated with the MIRA antigen-specificity platform. Breadth meant the fraction of unique TCRs that were SARS-CoV-2-associated, whereas depth meant the fraction of total T cells that were SARS-CoV-2-associated. Using the MIRA data, each spike-specific TCR was mapped to the spike region that the TCR reacts to and placed in a CD4 or CD8 class. Log10-transformed breadth and depth values were compared by one-way ANOVA with Sidak's multiple comparisons tests. In its TCRdb copy, this immuneACCESS table keeps in-frame sequences only and misses some clones. Where compared with another copy, unresolved V genes explain less than half of these, and the others have no known cause. The DNA was the basis for D and trimming; V, J and clone size are from that table. This sample holds 75,000 to 85,000 clones; about 83% were observed only once. The ten largest account for 27% of the sample.

In light of the paper, this sample's time point label describes: about 28 days (+/-7) after the second vaccine dose. Taken with the paper, the label for treatment or condition translates to: meningococcal conjugate vaccine given as trial control. The vaccinee samples were drawn from two UK trials, COV001 and COV002, one of which was a single-blind randomized controlled phase 2/3 trial testing AZD1222 (ChAdOx1 nCoV-19) in healthy adults. For TCRbeta chain sequencing, PBMC samples from trial participants were taken at day 0 and at day 28 after the second dose. In regard to this clone: The specificity of this receptor is unknown. No much larger clonotype is one base removed from it; base qualities were not supplied.

The CDR3 runs 12 residues from the cysteine to the phenylalanine. Only the CDR3 part of the read is kept: 36 bases, read in frame from the first base. V is shortened by 5 bases, J by 3 bases, and the region joining them spans 8 bases. Based on the germline V gene, the CDR1 and CDR2 sequences are SGHVS and FQNEAQ. The rearrangement joined TRBV7-8 to TRBJ2-7, with no D gene named confidently. This receptor was taken from an adult who received the MenACWY meningococcal vaccine as a control. The specimen comprised peripheral blood, sampled 28 days after the second dose of the MenACWY control vaccine. CDR3 reads: CASSPDFYEQYF. The nucleotide sequence is TGTGCCAGCAGCCCCGATTTCTACGAGCAGTACTTC.